This TCR beta chain was captured by sequencing in a study of control samples from healthy donors and cancer patients. The assay was immunoSEQ multiplex PCR, and TCRdb's table has in-frame clones only and misses some. This table holds over 100,000 clones, 75% to 95% found once. The CDR3 covers 16 residues. V lost 3 bases and J 0 bases, leaving 13 bases between the germline ends. Germline CDR1 reads SGDLS; CDR2 reads YYNGEE. Sequenced: blood. The TCR was taken from a man in his forties or fifties in good health. V and J are TRBV9 and TRBJ1-3; D is perhaps TRBD1 (6 bases). This chain's CDR3 is CASSADPRGSGNTIYF. The CDR3 nucleotides are TGTGCCAGCAGCGCCGACCCCAGGGGCTCTGGAAACACCATATATTTT.